This T cell receptor beta chain was found in a study of breast tumors, draining lymph nodes, adjacent tissues. Study results and limitations: Tumor repertoires ranked between lymph nodes and nontumor tissue in diversity, with V and J gene preferences. Tumor T cell lymph node origin was a supported hypothesis, not proven. Tumor and nontumor repertoires were significantly more similar in luminal-like than in basal-like breast cancer. Most tumor T cells seemingly derive from lymph node, then expand in tumor.

TCRdb analysed the multiplex PCR reads with MiXCR anew, one entry per CDR3 protein. Here the sample spans over 200,000 distinct CDR3 sequences, approximately 36% being singletons. A note on this clonotype: Antigen unknown. One end of the junction does not line up with germline, which may come from a read error.

Samples came from axillary lymph nodes draining the breast cancer. This receptor was identified in a female donor with breast cancer. Some clones in this sample may be carry-over from other donors' samples. The sequencing sample was made of axillary lymph node tissue.

The CDR3 nucleotides are TGTAGTGCTAGCACTCCGACAGGGAACTCCGAGCAGTGCTTC. This sequence encodes CSASTPTGNSEQCF. The V gene is TRBV20-1, the J gene TRBJ2-7, with 7 nucleotides matching TRBD1. The germline CDR1 and CDR2 sequences are DFQATT and SNEGSKA (reference sequence). The length of the CDR3 is 14 residues.